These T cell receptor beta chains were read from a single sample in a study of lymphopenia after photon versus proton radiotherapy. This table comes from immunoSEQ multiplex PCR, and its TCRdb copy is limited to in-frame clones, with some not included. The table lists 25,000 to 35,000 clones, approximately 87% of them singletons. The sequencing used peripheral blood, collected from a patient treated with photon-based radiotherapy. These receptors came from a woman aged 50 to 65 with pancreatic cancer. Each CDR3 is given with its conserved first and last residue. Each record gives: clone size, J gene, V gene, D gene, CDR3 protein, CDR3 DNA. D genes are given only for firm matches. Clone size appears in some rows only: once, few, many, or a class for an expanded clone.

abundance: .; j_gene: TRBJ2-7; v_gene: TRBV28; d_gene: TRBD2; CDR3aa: CASSLRLAGGFYEQYF; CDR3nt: TGTGCCAGCAGTCTCAGACTAGCGGGAGGGTTCTACGAGCAGTACTTC
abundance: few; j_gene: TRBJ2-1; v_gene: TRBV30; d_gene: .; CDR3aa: CAWSVTQGSHEQFF; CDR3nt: TGTGCCTGGAGTGTGACCCAAGGCAGCCATGAGCAGTTCTTC
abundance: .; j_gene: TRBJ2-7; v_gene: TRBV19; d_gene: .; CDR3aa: CASRAPDSYEQYF; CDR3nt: TGTGCCAGCCGGGCCCCCGACAGCTACGAGCAGTACTTC
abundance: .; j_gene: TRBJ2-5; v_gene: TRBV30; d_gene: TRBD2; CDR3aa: CAWTGGSGQETQYF; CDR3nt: TGTGCCTGGACTGGGGGTAGCGGGCAAGAGACCCAGTACTTC
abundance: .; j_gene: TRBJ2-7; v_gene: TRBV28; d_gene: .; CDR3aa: CASRSAIRPYEQYF; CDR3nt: TGTGCCAGCAGGTCGGCTATTCGACCCTACGAGCAGTACTTC
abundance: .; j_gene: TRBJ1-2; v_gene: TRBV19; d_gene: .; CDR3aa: CASSNYDRSYGYTF; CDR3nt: TGTGCCAGTAGTAACTACGACAGAAGCTATGGCTACACCTTC
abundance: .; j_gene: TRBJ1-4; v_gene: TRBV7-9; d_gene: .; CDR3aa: CASSLASGNEKLFF; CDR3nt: TGTGCCAGCAGCTTAGCATCCGGGAATGAAAAACTGTTTTTT
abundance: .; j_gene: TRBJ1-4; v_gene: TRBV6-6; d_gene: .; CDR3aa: CASSRGRGTSIEKLFF; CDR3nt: TGTGCCAGCAGCCGGGGGCGCGGAACTTCGATTGAAAAACTGTTTTTT
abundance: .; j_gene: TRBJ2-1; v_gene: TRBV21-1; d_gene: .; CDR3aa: CASRPRGSSYNEQFF; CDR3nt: TGTGCCAGCAGGCCCAGGGGGAGCTCCTACAATGAGCAGTTCTTC
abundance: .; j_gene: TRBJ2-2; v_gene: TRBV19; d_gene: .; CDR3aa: CASSTQTGGAGELFF; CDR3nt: TGTGCCAGTAGTACCCAAACAGGGGGGGCCGGGGAGCTGTTTTTT
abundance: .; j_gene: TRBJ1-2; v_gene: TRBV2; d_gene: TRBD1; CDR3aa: CATEGGGLGYGYTF; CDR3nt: TGTGCCACCGAGGGAGGGGGCCTGGGCTATGGCTACACCTTC
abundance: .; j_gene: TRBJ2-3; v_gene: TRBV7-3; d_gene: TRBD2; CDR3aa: CASSLGLAGVGDTQYF; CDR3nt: TGTGCCAGCAGCTTGGGCCTAGCGGGAGTTGGGGATACGCAGTATTTT
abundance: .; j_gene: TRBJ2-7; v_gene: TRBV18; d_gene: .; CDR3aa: CASSPRRDSNEQYF; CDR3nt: TGTGCCAGCTCACCAAGGAGGGACTCAAACGAGCAGTACTTC
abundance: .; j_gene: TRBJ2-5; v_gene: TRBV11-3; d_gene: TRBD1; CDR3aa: CASSWDREETQYF; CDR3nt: TGTGCCAGCAGCTGGGACAGGGAAGAGACCCAGTACTTC
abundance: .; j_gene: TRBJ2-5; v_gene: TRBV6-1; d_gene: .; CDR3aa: CASSEGGGAETQYF; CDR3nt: TGTGCCAGCAGTGAAGGGGGGGGCGCAGAGACCCAGTACTTC
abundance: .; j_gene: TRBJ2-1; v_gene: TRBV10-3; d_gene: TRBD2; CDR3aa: CAISDARLAGGGSYNEQFF; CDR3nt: TGTGCCATCAGTGATGCGAGACTAGCGGGCGGAGGTTCCTACAATGAGCAGTTCTTC
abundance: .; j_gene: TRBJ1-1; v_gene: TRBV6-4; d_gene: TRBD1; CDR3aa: CASSETGGATEAFF; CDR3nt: TGTGCCAGCAGCGAAACAGGGGGCGCAACTGAAGCTTTCTTT
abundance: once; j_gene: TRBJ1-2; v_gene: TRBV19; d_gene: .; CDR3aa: CAAAPGGYGYTF; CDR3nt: TGTGCCGCGGCCCCCGGGGGTTATGGCTACACCTTC
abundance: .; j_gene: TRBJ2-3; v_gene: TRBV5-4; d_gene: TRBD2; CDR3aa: CAGTDGGASTDTQYF; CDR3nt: TGTGCCGGCACCGACGGGGGGGCTAGCACAGATACGCAGTATTTT
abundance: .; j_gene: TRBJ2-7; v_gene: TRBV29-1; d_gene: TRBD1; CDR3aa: CSVGTGGYEQYF; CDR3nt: TGCAGCGTGGGGACAGGGGGCTACGAGCAGTACTTC
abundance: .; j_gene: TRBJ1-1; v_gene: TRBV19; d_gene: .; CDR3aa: CASSPPRETVMSTEAFF; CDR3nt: TGTGCCAGTAGTCCCCCTCGGGAAACGGTTATGAGTACTGAAGCTTTCTTT
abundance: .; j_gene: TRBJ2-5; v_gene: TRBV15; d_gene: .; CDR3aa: CATSRGGQPQETQYF; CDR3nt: TGTGCCACCAGCAGAGGCGGGCAGCCACAAGAGACCCAGTACTTC
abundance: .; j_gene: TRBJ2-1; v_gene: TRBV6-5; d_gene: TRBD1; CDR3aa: CASSYSRGRNNEQFF; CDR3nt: TGTGCCAGCAGTTACTCGAGGGGGCGGAACAATGAGCAGTTCTTC
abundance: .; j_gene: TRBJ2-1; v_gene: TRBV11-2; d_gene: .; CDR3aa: CASSDLKGSNNEQFF; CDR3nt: TGTGCCAGCAGTGATCTCAAGGGCTCGAACAATGAGCAGTTCTTC
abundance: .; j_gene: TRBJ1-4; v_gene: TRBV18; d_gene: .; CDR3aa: CASSSRGKRDEKLFF; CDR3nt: TGTGCCAGCTCATCAAGGGGCAAGAGGGATGAAAAACTGTTTTTT